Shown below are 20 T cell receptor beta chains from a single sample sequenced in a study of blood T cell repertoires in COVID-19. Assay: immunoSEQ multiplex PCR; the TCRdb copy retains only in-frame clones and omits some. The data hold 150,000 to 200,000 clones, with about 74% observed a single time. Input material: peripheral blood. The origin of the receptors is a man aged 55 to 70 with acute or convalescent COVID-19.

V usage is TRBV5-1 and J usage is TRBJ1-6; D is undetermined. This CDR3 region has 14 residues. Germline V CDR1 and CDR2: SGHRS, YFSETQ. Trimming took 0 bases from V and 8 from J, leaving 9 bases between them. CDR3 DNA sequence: TGCGCCAGCAGCTTGGCGGCAGGTGATTCACCCCTCCACTTT. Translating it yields CASSLAAGDSPLHF.

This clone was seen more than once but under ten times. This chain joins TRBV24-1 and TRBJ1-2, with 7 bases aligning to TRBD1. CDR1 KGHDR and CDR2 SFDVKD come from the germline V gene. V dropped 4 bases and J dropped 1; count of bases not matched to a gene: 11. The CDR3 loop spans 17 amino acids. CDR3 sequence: CATSETRTGRSNYGYTF. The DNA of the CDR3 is TGTGCCACCAGTGAAACCCGGACAGGAAGGAGTAACTATGGCTACACCTTC.

CDR3 residues: CATCGSQGATYEQYF. In DNA, the CDR3 is TGTGCCACCTGTGGCTCTCAGGGGGCGACCTACGAGCAGTACTTC. The chain couples TRBV24-1 to TRBJ2-7; TRBD1 agrees at 8 bases. Germline V gene lookup returns CDR1 KGHDR and CDR2 SFDVKD. The CDR3 spans 15 residues. With V trimmed by 9 bases and J by 2 bases, 11 bases remained unmatched.

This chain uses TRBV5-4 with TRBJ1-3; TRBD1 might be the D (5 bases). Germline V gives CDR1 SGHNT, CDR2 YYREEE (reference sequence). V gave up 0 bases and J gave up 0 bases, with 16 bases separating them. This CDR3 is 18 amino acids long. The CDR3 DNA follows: TGTGCCAGCAGCTTGGGGTGGGGCGGCTCAGACTCTGGAAACACCATATATTTT. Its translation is CASSLGWGGSDSGNTIYF.

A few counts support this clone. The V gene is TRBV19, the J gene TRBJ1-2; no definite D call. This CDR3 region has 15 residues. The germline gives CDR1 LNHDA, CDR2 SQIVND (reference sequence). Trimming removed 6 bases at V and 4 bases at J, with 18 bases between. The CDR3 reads CASSTGSDDSYGYTF. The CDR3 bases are TGTGCCAGTAGCACCGGGTCCGACGATAGCTATGGCTACACCTTC.

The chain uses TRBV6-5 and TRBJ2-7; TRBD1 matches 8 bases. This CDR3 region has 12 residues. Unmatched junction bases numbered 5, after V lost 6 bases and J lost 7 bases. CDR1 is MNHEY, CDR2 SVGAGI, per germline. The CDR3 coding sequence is TGTGCCAGCAGCTGGGACAGGAATGAGCAGTACTTC. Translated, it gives CASSWDRNEQYF.

The CDR3 nucleotides read TGTGCCAGCAGCAACCGCAGGGTGAACTATGGCTACACCTTC. Translated, it gives CASSNRRVNYGYTF. V usage is TRBV7-2 and J usage is TRBJ1-2; maybe TRBD1 (5 bases). Trimming shortened V by 5 bases and J by 2 bases, and 12 bases separated the two germline ends. Germline V gives CDR1 SGHTA, CDR2 FQGNSA. The CDR3 contains 14 residues.

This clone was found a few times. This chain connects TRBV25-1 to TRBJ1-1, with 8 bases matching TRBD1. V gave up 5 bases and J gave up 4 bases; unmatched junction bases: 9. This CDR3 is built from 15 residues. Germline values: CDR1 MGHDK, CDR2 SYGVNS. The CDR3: CASSKGQGFATEAFF. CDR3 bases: TGTGCCAGCAGTAAAGGACAGGGTTTCGCCACTGAAGCTTTCTTT.

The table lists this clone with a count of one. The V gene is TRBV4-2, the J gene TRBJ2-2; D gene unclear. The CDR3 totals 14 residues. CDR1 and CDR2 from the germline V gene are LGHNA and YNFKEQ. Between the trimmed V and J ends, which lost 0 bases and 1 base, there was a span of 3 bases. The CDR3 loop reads CASSQDRNTGELFF. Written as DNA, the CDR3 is TGTGCCAGCAGCCAAGACAGGAACACCGGGGAGCTGTTTTTT.

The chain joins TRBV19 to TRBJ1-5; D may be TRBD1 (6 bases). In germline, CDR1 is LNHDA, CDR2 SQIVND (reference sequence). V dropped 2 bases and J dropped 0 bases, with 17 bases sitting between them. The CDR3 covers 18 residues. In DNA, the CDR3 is TGTGCCAGTAGTATAAAAGGTGCATCGGACAGTAGCAATCAGCCCCAGCATTTT. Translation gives CASSIKGASDSSNQPQHF.

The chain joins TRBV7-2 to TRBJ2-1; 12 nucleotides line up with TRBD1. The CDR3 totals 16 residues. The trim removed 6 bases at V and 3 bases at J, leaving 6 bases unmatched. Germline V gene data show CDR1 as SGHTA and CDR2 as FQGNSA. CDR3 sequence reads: CASRAGTGGYYNEQFF. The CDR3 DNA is TGTGCCAGCAGAGCCGGGACAGGGGGCTACTACAATGAGCAGTTCTTC.

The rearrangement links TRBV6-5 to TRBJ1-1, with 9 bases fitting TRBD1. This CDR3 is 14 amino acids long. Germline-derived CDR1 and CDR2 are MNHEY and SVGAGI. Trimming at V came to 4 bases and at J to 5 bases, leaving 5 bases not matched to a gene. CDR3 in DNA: TGTGCCAGCAGTTCGGGACAGGGATGGACTGAAGCTTTCTTT. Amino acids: CASSSGQGWTEAFF.

This chain's CDR3 is CASSQVVRSYEQYF. CDR3 bases: TGTGCCAGCAGCCAAGTCGTCAGGTCCTACGAGCAGTACTTC. V usage is TRBV14 and J usage is TRBJ2-7; D uncertain. Trimming pared 1 base from V and 1 base from J, leaving 8 bases between. The germline V gene encodes CDR1 SGHDN and CDR2 FVKESK. The CDR3 has 14 residues.

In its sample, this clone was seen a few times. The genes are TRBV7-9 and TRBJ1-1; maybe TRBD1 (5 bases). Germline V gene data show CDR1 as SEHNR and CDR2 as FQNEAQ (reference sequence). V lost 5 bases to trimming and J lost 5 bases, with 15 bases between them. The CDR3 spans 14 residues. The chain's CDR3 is CASSTKDGGTEAFF. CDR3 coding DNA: TGTGCCAGCAGCACAAAAGACGGGGGGACTGAAGCTTTCTTT. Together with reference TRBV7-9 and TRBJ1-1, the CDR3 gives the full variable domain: DTGVSQNPRHKITKRGQNVTFRCDPISEHNRLYWYRQTLGQGPEFLTYFQNEAQLEKSRLLSDRFSAERPKGSFSTLEIQRTEQGDSAMYLCASSTKDGGTEAFFGQGTRLTVV.

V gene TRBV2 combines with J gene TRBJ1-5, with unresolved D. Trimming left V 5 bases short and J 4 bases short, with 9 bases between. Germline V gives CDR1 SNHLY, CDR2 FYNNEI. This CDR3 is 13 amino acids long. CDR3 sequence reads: CASSWTGNQPQHF. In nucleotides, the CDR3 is TGTGCCAGCAGTTGGACGGGAAATCAGCCCCAGCATTTT.

The CDR3 coding sequence is TGTGCCAGTATTCGGGAACAGGGAAACGGCGGCTACACCTTC. This sequence encodes CASIREQGNGGYTF. The chain combines TRBV19 with TRBJ1-2; TRBD1 might be the D (6 bases). The germline gives CDR1 LNHDA, CDR2 SQIVND (reference sequence). V was cut by 7 bases and J by 8 bases, with 20 bases left in between. This CDR3 has 14 amino acids.

CDR3 sequence reads: CASTARREGGEQYF. The CDR3 DNA follows: TGTGCCAGCACCGCGCGTCGGGAGGGGGGCGAGCAGTACTTC. The chain is built from TRBV2 and TRBJ2-7; 8 nucleotides line up with TRBD2. Germline CDR1 SNHLY, CDR2 FYNNEI. The V segment lost 7 bases and the J segment 6 bases; nucleotides outside the gene matches: 11. This CDR3 has 14 amino acids.

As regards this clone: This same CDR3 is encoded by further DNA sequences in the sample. Here the CDR3 reads CASSITGGTEAFF. CDR3 nucleotides: TGTGCCAGTAGTATTACAGGGGGCACTGAAGCTTTCTTT. The chain is built from TRBV19 and TRBJ1-1; the match to TRBD1 covers 8 bases. With 3 bases clipped from V and 4 bases from J, the junction kept 1 base outside the gene matches. CDR1 is LNHDA, CDR2 SQIVND, per germline (reference sequence). This CDR3 region has 13 residues.

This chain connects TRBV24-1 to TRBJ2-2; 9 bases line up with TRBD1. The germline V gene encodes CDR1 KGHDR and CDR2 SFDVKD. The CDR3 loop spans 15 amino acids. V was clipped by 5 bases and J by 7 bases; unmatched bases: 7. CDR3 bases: TGTGCCACCAGTGCCCGGACAGGGGCCCGCGGGGAGCTGTTTTTT. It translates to CATSARTGARGELFF.

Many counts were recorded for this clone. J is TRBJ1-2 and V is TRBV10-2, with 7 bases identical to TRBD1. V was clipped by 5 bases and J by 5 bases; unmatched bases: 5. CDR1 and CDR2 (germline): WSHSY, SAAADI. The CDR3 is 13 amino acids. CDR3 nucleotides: TGCGCCAGCAGTCTTGACAGGGAGTATGGCTACACCTTC. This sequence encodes CASSLDREYGYTF.